A single sample gave rise to the 32 T cell receptor beta chains below, sequenced in a study of regulatory T cells in long-lasting Graves disease. As for time point: newly diagnosed GD, antithyroid drugs for less than 3 months. PBMC RNA served as the TCR library source. iRepertoire HTBI primers and Arm-PCR of CDR3 regions built TCR beta libraries. One entry per CDR3 protein, called by TCRdb with MiXCR from the multiplex PCR reads. The data contain around 450,000 distinct CDR3 sequences, about 15% of them singletons. These records were also assigned to another study, of T cells in Graves' hyperthyroidism and ophthalmopathy.

Sample: peripheral blood mononuclear cells (PBMCs), taken at new diagnosis, from a patient treated with antithyroid drugs. These receptors originate from a woman under 40 with Graves disease.

This clonotype was observed many times. This chain connects TRBV27 to TRBJ2-3, with D unclear. This CDR3 is 14 amino acids long. Trimming stripped 0 bases from V and 1 base from J, with 5 bases between. From germline, CDR1 is MNHEY and CDR2 SMNVEV (reference sequence). CDR3 in DNA: TGTGCCAGCAGTTTATCGTTCCGCACAGATACGCAGTATTTT. It specifies CASSLSFRTDTQYF.

This clonotype has only a few counts. CDR3 in DNA: TGTGCCAGTCGAGGGACCGCCATTGAGCCCCAGCATTTT. This gives the protein CASRGTAIEPQHF. The chain recombines TRBV19 with TRBJ1-5, with D possibly TRBD1 on 5 matching bases. CDR1 and CDR2 from the germline V gene are LNHDA and SQIVND (reference sequence). The CDR3 length is 13 residues. Trimming removed 8 bases from V and 8 bases from J, with 16 bases in between.

The rearrangement uses TRBV5-1 and TRBJ2-2; D not resolved. Trimming left V 0 bases short and J 6 bases short, with 6 bases between. CDR3 length: 13 residues. Germline CDR1 and CDR2: SGHRS and YFSETQ. The CDR3 coding sequence is TGCGCCAGCAGCTTGGCGTACTCCGGGGAGCTGTTTTTT. It yields the protein CASSLAYSGELFF.

J is TRBJ2-3 and V is TRBV6-1; TRBD2 agrees at 10 bases. The CDR3 length is 14 residues. CDR1 is MNHNS and CDR2 is SASEGT in the germline V gene. V was clipped by 10 bases and J by 2 bases; unmatched bases: 6. CDR3 in DNA: TGTGCCACCGGGACTAGCGCCTACACAGATACGCAGTATTTT. Amino acids: CATGTSAYTDTQYF.

This clonotype showed up many times. The V and J genes are TRBV6-1 and TRBJ2-1; no reliable D call. This CDR3 spans 13 amino acids. Germline values: CDR1 MNHNS, CDR2 SASEGT. V dropped 6 bases and J dropped 15 bases, with 21 bases sitting between them. The CDR3: CASRGSGTLDPFF. CDR3 coding DNA: TGTGCCAGCAGGGGGTCGGGTACTCTAGATCCGTTCTTC.

This clonotype has only a few counts. This chain joins TRBV6-1 and TRBJ2-7; TRBD2 might be the D (6 bases). The V gene's germline CDR1 is MNHNS and CDR2 SASEGT. V lost 8 bases and J lost 1, with 15 bases in between. The CDR3 is 14 residues long. This chain's CDR3 is CASGPTSTSYEQYF. CDR3 nucleotide sequence: TGTGCCAGCGGACCGACTAGTACTTCCTACGAGCAGTACTTC.

V and J are TRBV19 and TRBJ2-1, with D unresolved. CDR1 LNHDA and CDR2 SQIVND come from the germline V gene (reference sequence). V gave up 3 bases and J gave up 10 bases, with 10 bases separating them. The CDR3 sequence is 12 residues long. DNA of the CDR3: TGTGCCAGTAGTATGAGCGAGACAGAGCAGTTCTTC. This codes for CASSMSETEQFF.

V gene TRBV5-6 combines with J gene TRBJ2-1, with 8 bases lining up with TRBD2. The CDR3 loop spans 16 amino acids. With 0 bases clipped from V and 2 bases from J, the junction kept 4 bases outside the gene matches. CDR1 is SGHDT, CDR2 YYEEEE, per germline. The CDR3 coding sequence is TGTGCCAGCAGCTTGGGGGTAGCGGGGCCCTACAATGAGCAGTTCTTC. Amino acid sequence: CASSLGVAGPYNEQFF.

Ten or more counts support this clonotype. CDR3 DNA sequence: TGTGCCAGCAGCTTACTCTTAGCGGGAGTGTGGGAGACCCAGTACTTC. Its protein product is CASSLLLAGVWETQYF. The chain joins TRBV7-9 to TRBJ2-1, with 9 positions matching TRBD2. The J call could be wrong; TRBJ2-5 is a better fit for the DNA end. The CDR3 is made up of 16 amino acids. The germline CDR1 and CDR2 sequences are SEHNR and FQNEAQ (reference sequence).

The genes are TRBV30 and TRBJ2-3; 8 bases are shared with TRBD2. The CDR3 consists of 12 residues. The ends lost 3 bases at V and 15 bases at J; junction bases unmatched: 11. Per germline, CDR1 GTSNPN and CDR2 SVGIG (reference sequence). CDR3 coding DNA: TGTGCCTGGAGCCCTGGGGACGGGAGGGCATATTTT. It yields the protein CAWSPGDGRAYF.

This clonotype was observed a few times. The CDR3 DNA is TGCGCCAGCAGGACTTCCGATGATCGGAGCGAGCAGTACTTC. The encoded protein is CASRTSDDRSEQYF. This chain joins TRBV5-1 and TRBJ2-7; D is undetermined. The CDR3 consists of 14 residues. Trimming took 5 bases from V and 6 from J, leaving 18 bases between them. CDR1 and CDR2 (germline): SGHRS, YFSETQ.

The chain couples TRBV18 to TRBJ1-5; D unclear. The V and J ends lost 2 bases and 1 base respectively, with 15 bases between them. The germline V gene has CDR1 KGHSH and CDR2 LQKENI. This CDR3 is 17 amino acids long. The DNA of the CDR3 is TGTGCCAGCTCACCAGGGAGATCGGCGTGGAGCAATCAGCCCCAGCATTTT. The encoded protein is CASSPGRSAWSNQPQHF. Full variable domain (outside the CDR3, taken from reference TRBV18 and TRBJ1-5): NAGVMQNPRHLVRRRGQEARLRCSPMKGHSHVYWYRQLPEEGLKFMVYLQKENIIDESGMPKERFSAEFPKEGPSILRIQQVVRGDSAAYFCASSPGRSAWSNQPQHFGDGTRLSIL.

This clonotype was counted ten times or more. V and J are TRBV24-1 and TRBJ1-2; D possibly corresponds to TRBD1 (5 bases). The V end was cut by 0 bases, the J end by 2 bases, with 6 bases between. Germline V CDR1 and CDR2: KGHDR, SFDVKD. CDR3 length equals 14 residues. In DNA form, the CDR3 reads TGTGCCACCAGTGATTTGAGACAGAACTATGGCTACACCTTC. It is translated as CATSDLRQNYGYTF.

The genes are TRBV14 and TRBJ2-2; TRBD1 aligns across 7 bases. The ends lost 1 base at V and 5 bases at J; junction bases unmatched: 7. CDR1 and CDR2 (germline): SGHDN, FVKESK. The CDR3 length is 16 residues. The CDR3 sequence: CASSQAGPGGTGELFF. DNA of the CDR3: TGTGCCAGCAGCCAAGCAGGGCCAGGGGGTACCGGGGAGCTGTTTTTT.

Ten or more counts support this clonotype. The chain joins TRBV5-1 to TRBJ2-7; D remains unclear. CDR3 size: 14 residues. CDR1 SGHRS and CDR2 YFSETQ come from the germline V gene. The ends were cut back, 0 bases at V and 3 bases at J, with 10 bases in the middle. This CDR3 reads CASSLAGPFYEQYF. The CDR3 DNA reads TGCGCCAGCAGCTTGGCCGGCCCCTTCTACGAGCAGTACTTC. Drawing the rest from reference TRBV5-1 and TRBJ2-7, the complete variable domain is KAGVTQTPRYLIKTRGQQVTLSCSPISGHRSVSWYQQTPGQGLQFLFEYFSETQRNKGNFPGRFSGRQFSNSRSEMNVSTLELGDSALYLCASSLAGPFYEQYFGPGTRLTVT.

This clonotype was detected many times. J is TRBJ2-2 and V is TRBV3-1; possibly TRBD2 for D (6 bases). There are 15 residues in the CDR3. V lost 7 bases to trimming and J lost 4 bases, with 16 bases between them. Germline V CDR1 and CDR2: LGHDT, YNNKEL (reference sequence). The CDR3 protein is CASTLGTSFTGELFF. CDR3 in DNA: TGTGCCAGCACCCTAGGGACTTCATTCACCGGGGAGCTGTTTTTT.

This clonotype was found a few times. The chain recombines TRBV10-3 with TRBJ1-1, with 8 bases fitting TRBD1. The CDR3 runs 12 residues. Germline trimming cut 6 bases from V and 3 bases from J; bases unmatched to any gene: 0. Germline CDR1 is ENHRY and CDR2 is SYGVKD. The CDR3 nucleotides read TGTGCCATCAGGGACAGGGACACTGAAGCTTTCTTT. Residues: CAIRDRDTEAFF.

This rearrangement joins TRBV29-1 to TRBJ2-3, with TRBD2 identical over 8 bases. The length of the CDR3 is 13 residues. Germline V gives CDR1 SQVTM, CDR2 ANQGSEA. The V segment lost 7 bases and the J segment 2 bases; nucleotides outside the gene matches: 5. As DNA, the CDR3 is TGCAGCGGGGGACTAGGGGCCACAGATACGCAGTATTTT. Residues: CSGGLGATDTQYF.

This clonotype was counted at least ten times. The V call is TRBV20-1, the J call TRBJ1-1, with unresolved D. The germline V gene encodes CDR1 DFQATT and CDR2 SNEGSKA (reference sequence). The CDR3 runs 11 residues. V gave up 0 bases and J gave up 7 bases, with 6 bases separating them. The CDR3 loop is CSARDGNEAFF. The CDR3 coding sequence is TGCAGTGCTAGAGATGGGAATGAAGCTTTCTTT.

This clonotype was counted many times. The V and J genes are TRBV11-3 and TRBJ1-1; 7 bases line up with TRBD1. CDR1 is SGHNT, CDR2 YENEEA, per germline. The CDR3 runs 14 residues. V gave up 7 bases and J gave up 6 bases; unmatched junction bases: 11. The CDR3: CASNPSRGTAEAFF. The DNA of the CDR3 is TGTGCCAGCAATCCAAGCAGGGGGACGGCTGAAGCTTTCTTT.

This clonotype was counted at least ten times. This sequence joins TRBV11-2 and TRBJ2-7; D gene uncertain. This CDR3 region has 12 residues. V was trimmed by 7 bases and J by 5 bases, leaving 12 bases between them. Germline lookup yields CDR1 SGHAT and CDR2 FQNNGV. DNA of the CDR3: TGTGCCAGCACAACTAAGGGCGACGAGCAGTACTTC. This gives the protein CASTTKGDEQYF.

This clonotype was seen only a few times. V usage is TRBV6-5 and J usage is TRBJ2-7; D gene unclear. Germline values: CDR1 MNHEY, CDR2 SVGAGI. V was pared by 2 bases and J by 3 bases, with 8 bases between. The CDR3 totals 13 residues. For the CDR3, the DNA is TGTGCCAGCAGTTACGACGGTATCTACGAGCAGTACTTC. Translated: CASSYDGIYEQYF.

This clonotype was counted many times. The rearrangement links TRBV3-1 to TRBJ2-5; TRBD2 agrees at 8 bases. CDR3 length: 14 amino acids. From germline, CDR1 is LGHDT and CDR2 YNNKEL (reference sequence). V lost 1 base to trimming and J lost 5 bases; unmatched junction nucleotides: 3. The CDR3 protein is CASSQAGGQETQYF. The CDR3 DNA reads TGTGCCAGCAGCCAAGCGGGAGGGCAGGAGACCCAGTACTTC.

In its sample, this clonotype was seen a few times. A much larger clone lies one base from this, so it may be a read error. The chain joins TRBV2 to TRBJ1-5; D remains ambiguous. With 11 bases removed from V and 1 base from J, the gap between germline ends came to 9 bases. This CDR3 has 12 residues. The V gene's germline CDR1 is SNHLY and CDR2 FYNNEI. Here the CDR3 reads CAGTRSNQPQHF. CDR3 DNA sequence: TGTGCCGGCACGCGAAGCAATCAGCCCCAGCATTTT.

The DNA for the CDR3 is TGTGCCATCAGTGACAAGACTTCGAACACCGGGGAGCTGTTTTTT. It encodes CAISDKTSNTGELFF. The chain carries TRBV10-3 and TRBJ2-2; D gene unclear. Per the germline V gene, CDR1 is ENHRY and CDR2 is SYGVKD. This CDR3 is built from 15 residues. Trimming cost V 3 bases and J 0 bases, with 8 bases left between them.

This clonotype was recorded a few times. V is TRBV27 and J is TRBJ2-1; no definite D call. The V end lost 6 bases, the J end lost 8 bases, and 8 bases lay between the germline ends. There are 11 residues in the CDR3. The germline gives CDR1 MNHEY, CDR2 SMNVEV (reference sequence). The CDR3 is CASSTFDEQFF. DNA for the CDR3: TGTGCCAGCAGCACCTTCGATGAGCAGTTCTTC.

In this sample, this clonotype turned up a few times. V usage is TRBV2 and J usage is TRBJ2-6; 11 bases are a match to TRBD2. With V trimmed by 8 bases and J by 3 bases, 9 bases remained unmatched. Germline V gives CDR1 SNHLY, CDR2 FYNNEI. CDR3 length equals 17 residues. This CDR3 is CASGPGLAGGGANVLTF. Written as DNA, the CDR3 is TGTGCCAGCGGACCGGGGCTAGCGGGAGGTGGGGCCAACGTCCTGACTTTC.

This clonotype has at least ten counts. The chain joins TRBV9 to TRBJ2-7, with TRBD2 identical over 8 bases. CDR3 length: 18 residues. From germline, CDR1 is SGDLS and CDR2 YYNGEE. J gave up 4 bases and V 3 bases, and 18 bases lay outside the gene matches. The CDR3 here is CASSEGPAGAGAMYEQYF. The DNA for the CDR3 is TGTGCCAGCAGCGAGGGCCCCGCGGGAGCGGGAGCGATGTACGAGCAGTACTTC.

J is TRBJ2-1 and V is TRBV20-1; 16 positions agree with TRBD2. The CDR3 runs to 15 residues. Germline CDR1 and CDR2: DFQATT and SNEGSKA (reference sequence). V trimming: 5 bases; J trimming: 5 bases; junction bases outside the gene matches: 3. The CDR3 bases are TGCAGTGCTGGGACTAGCGGGAGGGGTAACAATGAGCAGTTCTTC. Encoded protein: CSAGTSGRGNNEQFF.

This clonotype was observed a handful of times. Just one base apart from a much larger clone, this may be a read error. The V call is TRBV27, the J call TRBJ2-4, with 9 bases aligning to TRBD2. This CDR3 comprises 17 residues. CDR1 MNHEY and CDR2 SMNVEV come from the germline V gene (reference sequence). CDR3 bases: TGTGCCAGCAGTCCCCTTAGCGGGAGAGGACTGGACAATGAGCGGTTCTTC. This codes for CASSPLSGRGLDNERFF.

The sample holds a few counts of this clonotype. V gene TRBV10-3 combines with J gene TRBJ1-1; the D is unclear. CDR3 length: 12 residues. Germline CDR1 is ENHRY and CDR2 is SYGVKD. Trimming left V 6 bases short and J 1 base short, with 6 bases between. The CDR3 here is CAIRPGNTEAFF. CDR3 DNA: TGTGCCATCAGGCCAGGGAACACTGAAGCTTTCTTT.

This clonotype was found a few times. In DNA form, the CDR3 reads TGTGCCACCCATACCTCTCTTCTCACCGGGGAGCTGTTTTTT. This translates into CATHTSLLTGELFF. The chain carries TRBV28 and TRBJ2-2; D gene ambiguous. V was cut by 10 bases and J by 4 bases, with 16 bases left in between. This CDR3 has 14 amino acids. The germline V gene encodes CDR1 MDHEN and CDR2 SYDVKM.